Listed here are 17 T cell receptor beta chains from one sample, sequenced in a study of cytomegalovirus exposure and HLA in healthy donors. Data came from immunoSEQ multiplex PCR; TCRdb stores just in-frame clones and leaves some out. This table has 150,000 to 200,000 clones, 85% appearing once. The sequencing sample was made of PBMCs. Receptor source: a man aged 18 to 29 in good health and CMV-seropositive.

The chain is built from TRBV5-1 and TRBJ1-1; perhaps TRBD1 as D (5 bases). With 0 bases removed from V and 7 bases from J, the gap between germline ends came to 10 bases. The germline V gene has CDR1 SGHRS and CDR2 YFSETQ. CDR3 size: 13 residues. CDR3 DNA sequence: TGCGCCAGCAGCTTGGCCAGCAGGGATGAAGCTTTCTTT. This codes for CASSLASRDEAFF. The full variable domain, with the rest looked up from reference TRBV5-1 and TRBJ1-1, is KAGVTQTPRYLIKTRGQQVTLSCSPISGHRSVSWYQQTPGQGLQFLFEYFSETQRNKGNFPGRFSGRQFSNSRSEMNVSTLELGDSALYLCASSLASRDEAFFGQGTRLTVV.

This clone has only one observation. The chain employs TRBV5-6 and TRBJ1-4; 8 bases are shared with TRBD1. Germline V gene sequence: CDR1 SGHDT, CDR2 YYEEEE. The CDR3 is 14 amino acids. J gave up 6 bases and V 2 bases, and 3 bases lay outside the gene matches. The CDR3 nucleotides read TGTGCCAGCAGCTTACAGGGGGATGATGAAAAACTGTTTTTT. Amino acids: CASSLQGDDEKLFF.

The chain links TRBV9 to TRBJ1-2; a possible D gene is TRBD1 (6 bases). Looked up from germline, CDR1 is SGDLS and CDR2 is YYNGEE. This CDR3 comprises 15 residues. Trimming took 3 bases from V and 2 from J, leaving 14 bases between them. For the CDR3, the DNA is TGTGCCAGCAGCGGACGACAGGAGAGCAACTATGGCTACACCTTC. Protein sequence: CASSGRQESNYGYTF.

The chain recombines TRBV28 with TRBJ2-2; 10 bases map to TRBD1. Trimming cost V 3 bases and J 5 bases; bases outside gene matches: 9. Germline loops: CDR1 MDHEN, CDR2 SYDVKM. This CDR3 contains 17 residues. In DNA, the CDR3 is TGTGCCAGCAGTTTCCTGGGACAGGGGAGTCAAACCGGGGAGCTGTTTTTT. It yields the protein CASSFLGQGSQTGELFF.

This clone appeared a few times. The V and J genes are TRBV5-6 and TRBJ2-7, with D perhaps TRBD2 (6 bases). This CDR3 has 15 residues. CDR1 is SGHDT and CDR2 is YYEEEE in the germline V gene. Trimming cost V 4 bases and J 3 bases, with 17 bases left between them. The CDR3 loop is CASSPGTRAVYEQYF. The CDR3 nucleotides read TGTGCCAGCAGCCCAGGGACTCGAGCAGTCTACGAGCAGTACTTC.

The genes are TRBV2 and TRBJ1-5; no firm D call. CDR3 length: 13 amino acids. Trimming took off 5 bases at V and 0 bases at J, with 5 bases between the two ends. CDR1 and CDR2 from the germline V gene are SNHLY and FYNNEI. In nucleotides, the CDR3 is TGTGCCAGCAGTCGACTTAGCAATCAGCCCCAGCATTTT. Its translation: CASSRLSNQPQHF.

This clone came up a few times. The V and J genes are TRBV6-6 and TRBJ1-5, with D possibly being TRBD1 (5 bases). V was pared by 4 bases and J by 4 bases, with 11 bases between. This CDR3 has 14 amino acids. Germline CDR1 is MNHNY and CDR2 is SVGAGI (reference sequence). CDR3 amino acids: CASSSVAGNQPQHF. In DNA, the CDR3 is TGTGCCAGCAGTTCAGTGGCAGGGAATCAGCCCCAGCATTTT.

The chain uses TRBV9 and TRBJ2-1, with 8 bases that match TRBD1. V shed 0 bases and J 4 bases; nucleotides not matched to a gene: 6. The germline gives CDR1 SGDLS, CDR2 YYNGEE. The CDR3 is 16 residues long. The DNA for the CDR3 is TGTGCCAGCAGCGTAGCAAACAGGGGGGAATACAATGAGCAGTTCTTC. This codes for CASSVANRGEYNEQFF.

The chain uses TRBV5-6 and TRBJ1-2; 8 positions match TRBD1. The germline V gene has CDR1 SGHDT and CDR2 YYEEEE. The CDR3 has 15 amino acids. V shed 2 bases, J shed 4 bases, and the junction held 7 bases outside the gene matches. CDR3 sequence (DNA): TGTGCCAGCAGCTTCAGCAGGGGGCCTGGCTATGGCTACACCTTC. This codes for CASSFSRGPGYGYTF.

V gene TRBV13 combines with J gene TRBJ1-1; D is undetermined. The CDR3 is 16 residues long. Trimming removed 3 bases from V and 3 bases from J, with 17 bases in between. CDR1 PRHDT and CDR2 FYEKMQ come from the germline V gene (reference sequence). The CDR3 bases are TGTGCCAGCAGCTTGGAGGGCTCCGGGCTCGACACTGAAGCTTTCTTT. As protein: CASSLEGSGLDTEAFF. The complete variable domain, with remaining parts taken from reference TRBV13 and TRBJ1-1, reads AAGVIQSPRHLIKEKRETATLKCYPIPRHDTVYWYQQGPGQDPQFLISFYEKMQSDKGSIPDRFSAQQFSDYHSELNMSSLELGDSALYFCASSLEGSGLDTEAFFGQGTRLTVV.

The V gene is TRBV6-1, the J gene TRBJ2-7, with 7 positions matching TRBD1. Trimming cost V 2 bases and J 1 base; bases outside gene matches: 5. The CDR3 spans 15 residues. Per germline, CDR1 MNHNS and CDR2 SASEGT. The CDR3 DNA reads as TGTGCCAGCAGTGAACGGGCAGGGGGATCCTACGAGCAGTACTTC. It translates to CASSERAGGSYEQYF.

Here the CDR3 DNA reads TGTGCCAGCAGCCGTGAGGACTTCTACGAGCAGTACTTC. This gives the protein CASSREDFYEQYF. The V call is TRBV7-9, the J call TRBJ2-7; TRBD2 is a possible D gene (5 bases). Germline V gene lookup returns CDR1 SEHNR and CDR2 FQNEAQ (reference sequence). The CDR3 has 13 residues. Trimming left V 5 bases short and J 3 bases short, with 11 bases between.

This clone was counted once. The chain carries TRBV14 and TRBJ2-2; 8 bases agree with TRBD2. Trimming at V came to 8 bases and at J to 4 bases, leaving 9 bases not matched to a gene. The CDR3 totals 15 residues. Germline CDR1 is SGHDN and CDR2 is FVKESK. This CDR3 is CASSQRGGTTGELFF. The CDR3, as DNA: TGTGCCAGCTCCCAACGGGGGGGCACCACCGGGGAGCTGTTTTTT.

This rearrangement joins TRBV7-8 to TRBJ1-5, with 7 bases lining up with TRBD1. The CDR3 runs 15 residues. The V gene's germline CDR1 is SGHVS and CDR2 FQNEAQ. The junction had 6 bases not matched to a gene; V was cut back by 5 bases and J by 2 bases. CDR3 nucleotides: TGTGCCAGCAGCACACGGACAGGCCGCAATCAGCCCCAGCATTTT. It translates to CASSTRTGRNQPQHF. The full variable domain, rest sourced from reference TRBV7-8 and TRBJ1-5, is GAGVSQSPRYKVAKRGQDVALRCDPISGHVSLFWYQQALGQGPEFLTYFQNEAQLDKSGLPSDRFFAERPEGSVSTLKIQRTQQEDSAVYLCASSTRTGRNQPQHFGDGTRLSIL.

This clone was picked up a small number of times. The CDR3 reads CASSPSPNQPQHF. CDR3 coding DNA: TGTGCCAGCTCACCTTCCCCAAATCAGCCCCAGCATTTT. This sequence joins TRBV18 and TRBJ1-5; no clear D. Germline values: CDR1 KGHSH, CDR2 LQKENI. Trimming cost V 3 bases and J 4 bases, with 7 bases left between them. This CDR3 has 13 residues.

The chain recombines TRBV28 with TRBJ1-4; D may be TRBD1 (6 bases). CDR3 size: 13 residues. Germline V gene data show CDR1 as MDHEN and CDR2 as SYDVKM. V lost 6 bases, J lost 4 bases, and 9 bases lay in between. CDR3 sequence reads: CASRGHNNEKLFF. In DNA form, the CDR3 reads TGTGCCAGCAGGGGACACAATAATGAAAAACTGTTTTTT.

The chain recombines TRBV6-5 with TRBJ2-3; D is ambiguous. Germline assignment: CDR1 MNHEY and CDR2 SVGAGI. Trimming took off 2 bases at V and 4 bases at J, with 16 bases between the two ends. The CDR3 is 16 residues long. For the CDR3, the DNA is TGTGCCAGCAGTTACAGATCATCGAGGCTAGCAGATACGCAGTATTTT. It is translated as CASSYRSSRLADTQYF.